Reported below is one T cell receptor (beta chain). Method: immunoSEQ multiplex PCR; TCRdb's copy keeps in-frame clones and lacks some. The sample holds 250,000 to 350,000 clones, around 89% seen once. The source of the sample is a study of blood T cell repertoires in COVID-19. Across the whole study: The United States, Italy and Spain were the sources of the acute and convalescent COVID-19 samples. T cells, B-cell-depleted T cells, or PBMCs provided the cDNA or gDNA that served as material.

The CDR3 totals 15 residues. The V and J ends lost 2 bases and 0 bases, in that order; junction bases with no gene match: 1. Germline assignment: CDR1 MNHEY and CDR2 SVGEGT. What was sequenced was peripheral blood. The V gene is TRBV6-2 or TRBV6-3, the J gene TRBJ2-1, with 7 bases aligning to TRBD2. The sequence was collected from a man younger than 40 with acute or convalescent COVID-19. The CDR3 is CASSYGGSSYNEQFF. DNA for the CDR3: TGTGCCAGCAGTTACGGCGGGAGCTCCTACAATGAGCAGTTCTTC.